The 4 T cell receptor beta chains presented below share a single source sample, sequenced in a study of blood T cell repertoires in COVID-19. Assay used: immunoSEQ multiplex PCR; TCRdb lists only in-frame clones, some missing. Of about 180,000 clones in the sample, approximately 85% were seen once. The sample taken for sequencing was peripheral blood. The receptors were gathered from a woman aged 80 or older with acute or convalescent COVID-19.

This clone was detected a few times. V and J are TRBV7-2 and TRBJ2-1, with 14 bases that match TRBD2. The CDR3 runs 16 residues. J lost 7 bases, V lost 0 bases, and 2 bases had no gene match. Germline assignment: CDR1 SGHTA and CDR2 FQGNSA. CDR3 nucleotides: TGTGCCAGCAGCTTAGCGCGACTAGCGGGGGGGAATGAGCAGTTCTTC. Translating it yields CASSLARLAGGNEQFF.

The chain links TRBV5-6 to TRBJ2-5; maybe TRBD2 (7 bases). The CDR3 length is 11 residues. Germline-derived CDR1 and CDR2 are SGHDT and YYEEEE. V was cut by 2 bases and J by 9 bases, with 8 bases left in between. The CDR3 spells CASSLGGAQYF. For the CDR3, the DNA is TGTGCCAGCAGCTTAGGGGGGGCCCAGTACTTC.

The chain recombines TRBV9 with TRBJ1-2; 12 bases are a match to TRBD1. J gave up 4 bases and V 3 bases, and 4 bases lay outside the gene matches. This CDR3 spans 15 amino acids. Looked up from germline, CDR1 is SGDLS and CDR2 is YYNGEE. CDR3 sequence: CASSDRDRGPYGYTF. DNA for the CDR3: TGTGCCAGCAGCGACCGGGACAGGGGGCCCTATGGCTACACCTTC.

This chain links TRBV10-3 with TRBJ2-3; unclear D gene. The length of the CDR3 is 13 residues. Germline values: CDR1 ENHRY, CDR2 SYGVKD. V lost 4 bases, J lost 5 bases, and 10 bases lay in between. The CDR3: CAISATPGDTQYF. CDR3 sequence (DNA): TGTGCCATCAGTGCTACCCCAGGAGATACGCAGTATTTT.